Sequencing of this T cell receptor (beta chain) was carried out in a study of cytomegalovirus exposure and HLA in healthy donors. Study context: Tens of millions of unique TCRs from HLA-typed donors were held in an early data release.

This clone turned up a few times. This CDR3 contains 17 residues. Trimming took 6 bases from V and 2 from J, leaving 19 bases between them. CDR1 WNHNN and CDR2 SYGVQD come from the germline V gene (reference sequence). The PCR employed 60 Vbeta primers together with 13 Jbeta primers. The protocol was immunoSEQ multiplex PCR, while the TCRdb copy is restricted to in-frame clones and leaves out a portion. The sample carries 50,000 to 60,000 clones, around 73% recorded once. This receptor was taken from a woman in her thirties or forties in good health and CMV-seropositive. Specimen: PBMCs. The chain is built from TRBV10-1 and TRBJ1-4, with a tentative D call TRBD1 (6 bases). In DNA, the CDR3 is TGCGCCAGCAGACCCAGACAGGACAGTCAGACTAATGAAAAACTGTTTTTT. Translation: CASRPRQDSQTNEKLFF.